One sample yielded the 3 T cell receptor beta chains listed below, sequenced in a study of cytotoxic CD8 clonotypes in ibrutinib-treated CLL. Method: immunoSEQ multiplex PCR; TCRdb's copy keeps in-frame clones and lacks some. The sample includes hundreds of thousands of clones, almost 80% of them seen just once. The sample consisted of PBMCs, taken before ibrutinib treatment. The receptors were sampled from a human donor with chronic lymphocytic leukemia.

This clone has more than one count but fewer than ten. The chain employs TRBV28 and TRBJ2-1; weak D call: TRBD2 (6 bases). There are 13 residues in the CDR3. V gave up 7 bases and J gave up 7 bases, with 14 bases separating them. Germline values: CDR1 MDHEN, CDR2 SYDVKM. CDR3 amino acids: CASTGGGGNEQFF. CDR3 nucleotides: TGTGCCAGCACCGGCGGAGGAGGGAATGAGCAGTTCTTC.

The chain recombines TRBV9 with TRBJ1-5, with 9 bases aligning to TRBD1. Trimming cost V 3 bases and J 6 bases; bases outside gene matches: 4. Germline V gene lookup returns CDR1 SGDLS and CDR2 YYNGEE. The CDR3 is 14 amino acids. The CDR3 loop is CASSAQGAGQPQHF. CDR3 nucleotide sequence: TGTGCCAGCAGCGCACAGGGGGCCGGTCAGCCCCAGCATTTT.

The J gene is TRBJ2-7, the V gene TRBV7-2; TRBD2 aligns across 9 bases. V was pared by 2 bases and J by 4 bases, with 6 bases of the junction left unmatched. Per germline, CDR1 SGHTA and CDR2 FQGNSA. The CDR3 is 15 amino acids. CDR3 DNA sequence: TGTGCCAGCAGCTTATGGTTAGCGGGAGCGTACGAGCAGTACTTC. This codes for CASSLWLAGAYEQYF.